These 3 T cell receptor beta chains share one sample of origin, sequenced in a study of neoadjuvant anti-PD-1 for oral cavity cancer. Indicated time point: after neoadjuvant nivolumab, at surgical resection. Only in-frame clones appear in the TCRdb table, and some are missing; sequencing was by immunoSEQ multiplex PCR. The sample consists of over 14,000 clones, around 70% of them appearing once. The material sequenced was PBMCs, taken after nivolumab (anti-PD-1) treatment. The receptor source for this set is a person aged 40-85 years with oral cavity squamous cell carcinoma.

The chain has TRBV19 and TRBJ2-3; TRBD1 is a possible D gene (6 bases). There are 15 residues in the CDR3. V was shortened by 3 bases and J by 8 bases, with 18 bases between the two germline ends. The germline gives CDR1 LNHDA, CDR2 SQIVND (reference sequence). CDR3 sequence reads: CASSIEDSGSGTQYF. The DNA of the CDR3 is TGTGCCAGTAGTATTGAGGACAGTGGGTCCGGTACGCAGTATTTT. The full variable domain, completed using reference TRBV19 and TRBJ2-3, is DGGITQSPKYLFRKEGQNVTLSCEQNLNHDAMYWYRQDPGQGLRLIYYSQIVNDFQKGDIAEGYSVSREKKESFPLTVTSAQKNPTAFYLCASSIEDSGSGTQYFGPGTRLTVL.

The J gene is TRBJ2-1, the V gene TRBV15; D is ambiguous. V lost 3 bases and J lost 9, with 15 bases in between. This CDR3 comprises 14 residues. From germline, CDR1 is LNHNV and CDR2 YYDKDF (reference sequence). For the CDR3, the DNA is TGTGCCACCAGCAGCATAGAGGTTAGCCGTGAGCAGTTCTTC. It translates to CATSSIEVSREQFF.

This sequence joins TRBV6-5 and TRBJ2-3; 8 positions agree with TRBD1. J was trimmed by 0 bases and V by 6 bases; bases with no gene match: 5. This CDR3 has 15 residues. CDR1 is MNHEY and CDR2 is SVGAGI in the germline V gene. The DNA for the CDR3 is TGTGCCAGCAGGGCCGGACAGGGCAGCACAGATACGCAGTATTTT. It specifies CASRAGQGSTDTQYF.